These 4 T cell receptor beta chains share one sample of origin, sequenced in a study of cytomegalovirus exposure and HLA in healthy donors. Primers for the PCR totalled 60 Vbeta and 13 Jbeta. This table comes from immunoSEQ multiplex PCR, and its TCRdb copy is limited to in-frame clones, with some not included. The table has some 220,000 clones, around 84% seen once. Source material: PBMCs. Receptors were obtained from a girl aged 2-15 years in good health and CMV-seronegative.

The chain recombines TRBV5-1 with TRBJ2-7; D gene uncertain. The germline CDR1 and CDR2 sequences are SGHRS and YFSETQ. The CDR3 loop spans 14 amino acids. V lost 0 bases to trimming and J lost 1 base, with 8 bases between them. CDR3 sequence (DNA): TGCGCCAGCAGCTTGGGGCAGACTTCCTACGAGCAGTACTTC. Translation: CASSLGQTSYEQYF.

As regards this clone: One end of the junction does not line up with germline, which may come from a read error. The chain is built from TRBV7-9 and TRBJ2-7; TRBD1 agrees at 10 bases. CDR3 length equals 19 residues. Per germline, CDR1 SEHNR and CDR2 FQNEAQ (reference sequence). CDR3 nucleotide sequence: TGTTCCAGCAGCTCCCCGCCGGCGACAGGGGGCTTTAGTTCCTACGAGCAGTACTTC. Amino acids: CSSSSPPATGGFSSYEQYF.

The V gene is TRBV5-1, the J gene TRBJ1-2, with a possible D match to TRBD1 (6 bases). Looked up from germline, CDR1 is SGHRS and CDR2 is YFSETQ. Deletions cut 1 base from V and 8 bases from J, with 18 bases between. There are 15 residues in the CDR3. CDR3 sequence reads: CASSLITGFKGGYTF. The DNA of the CDR3 is TGCGCCAGCAGCTTGATAACAGGGTTCAAGGGAGGCTACACCTTC.

The gene calls are TRBV27 and TRBJ2-7, with D perhaps TRBD2 (6 bases). This CDR3 has 14 residues. The germline CDR1 and CDR2 sequences are MNHEY and SMNVEV (reference sequence). The germline V and J ends were trimmed by 4 bases and 3 bases, with 13 bases remaining between them. The CDR3 bases are TGTGCCAGCAGTTCGCGGGGCCGACGCTACGAGCAGTACTTC. Protein sequence: CASSSRGRRYEQYF.